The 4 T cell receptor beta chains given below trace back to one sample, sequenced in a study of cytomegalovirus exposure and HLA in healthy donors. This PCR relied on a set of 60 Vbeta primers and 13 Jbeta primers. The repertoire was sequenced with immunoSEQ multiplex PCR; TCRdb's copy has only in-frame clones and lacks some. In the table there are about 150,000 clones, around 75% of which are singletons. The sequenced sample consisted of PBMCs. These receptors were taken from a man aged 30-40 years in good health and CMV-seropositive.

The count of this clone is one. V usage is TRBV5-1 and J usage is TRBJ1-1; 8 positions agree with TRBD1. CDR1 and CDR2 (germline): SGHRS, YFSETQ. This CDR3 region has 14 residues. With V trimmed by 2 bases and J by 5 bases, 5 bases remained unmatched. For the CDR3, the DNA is TGCGCCAGCAGCTTCTTGACAGGGGAAACTGAAGCTTTCTTT. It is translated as CASSFLTGETEAFF. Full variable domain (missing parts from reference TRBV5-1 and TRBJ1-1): KAGVTQTPRYLIKTRGQQVTLSCSPISGHRSVSWYQQTPGQGLQFLFEYFSETQRNKGNFPGRFSGRQFSNSRSEMNVSTLELGDSALYLCASSFLTGETEAFFGQGTRLTVV.

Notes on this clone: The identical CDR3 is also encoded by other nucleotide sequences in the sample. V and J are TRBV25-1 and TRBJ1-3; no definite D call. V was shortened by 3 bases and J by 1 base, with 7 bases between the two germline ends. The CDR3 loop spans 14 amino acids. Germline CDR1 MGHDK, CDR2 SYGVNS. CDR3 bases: TGTGCCAGCAGTGACCGGAGGTCTGGAAACACCATATATTTT. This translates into CASSDRRSGNTIYF.

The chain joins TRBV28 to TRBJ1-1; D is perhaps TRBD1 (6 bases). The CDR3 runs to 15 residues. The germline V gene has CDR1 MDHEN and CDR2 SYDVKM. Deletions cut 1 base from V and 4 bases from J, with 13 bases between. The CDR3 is CASSLYNQGPTEAFF. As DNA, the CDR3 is TGTGCCAGCAGTTTATACAACCAGGGGCCCACTGAAGCTTTCTTT. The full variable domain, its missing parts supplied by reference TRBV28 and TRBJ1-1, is DVKVTQSSRYLVKRTGEKVFLECVQDMDHENMFWYRQDPGLGLRLIYFSYDVKMKEKGDIPEGYSVSREKKERFSLILESASTNQTSMYLCASSLYNQGPTEAFFGQGTRLTVV.

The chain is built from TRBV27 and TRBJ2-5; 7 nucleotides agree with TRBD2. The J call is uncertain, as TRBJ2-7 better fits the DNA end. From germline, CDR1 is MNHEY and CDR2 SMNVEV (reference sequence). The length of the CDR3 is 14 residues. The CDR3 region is CASSLGGTSYEQYF. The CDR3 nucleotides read TGTGCCAGCTCATTGGGGGGGACCTCCTACGAGCAGTACTTC.